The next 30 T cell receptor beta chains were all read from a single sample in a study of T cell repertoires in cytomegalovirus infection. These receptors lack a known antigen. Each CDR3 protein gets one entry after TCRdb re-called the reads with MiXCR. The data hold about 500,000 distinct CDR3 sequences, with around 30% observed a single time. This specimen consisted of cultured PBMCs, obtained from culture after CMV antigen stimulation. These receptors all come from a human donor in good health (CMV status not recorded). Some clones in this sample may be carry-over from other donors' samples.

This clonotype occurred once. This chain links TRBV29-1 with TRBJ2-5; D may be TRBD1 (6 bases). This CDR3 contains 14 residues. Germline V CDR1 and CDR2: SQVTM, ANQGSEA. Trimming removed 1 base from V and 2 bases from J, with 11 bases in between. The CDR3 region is CSVEVGAEQETQYF. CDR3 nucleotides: TGCAGCGTTGAAGTGGGGGCGGAACAAGAGACCCAGTACTTC. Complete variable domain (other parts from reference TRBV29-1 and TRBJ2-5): SAVISQKPSRDICQRGTSLTIQCQVDSQVTMMFWYRQQPGQSLTLIATANQGSEATYESGFVIDKFPISRPNLTFSTLTVSNMSPEDSSIYLCSVEVGAEQETQYFGPGTRLLVL.

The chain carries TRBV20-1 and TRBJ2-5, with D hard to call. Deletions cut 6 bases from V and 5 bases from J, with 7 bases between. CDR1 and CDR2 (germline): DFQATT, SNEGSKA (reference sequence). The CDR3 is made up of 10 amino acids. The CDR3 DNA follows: TGCAGTGCAACGGTGGAGACCCAGTACTTC. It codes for CSATVETQYF.

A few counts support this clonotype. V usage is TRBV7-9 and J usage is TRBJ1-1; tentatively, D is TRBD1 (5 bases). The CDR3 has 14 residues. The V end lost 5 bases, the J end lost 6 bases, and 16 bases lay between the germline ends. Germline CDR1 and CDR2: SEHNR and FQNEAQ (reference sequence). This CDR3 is CASSLQVISAEAFF. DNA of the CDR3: TGTGCCAGCAGCCTACAGGTTATTAGCGCTGAAGCTTTCTTT.

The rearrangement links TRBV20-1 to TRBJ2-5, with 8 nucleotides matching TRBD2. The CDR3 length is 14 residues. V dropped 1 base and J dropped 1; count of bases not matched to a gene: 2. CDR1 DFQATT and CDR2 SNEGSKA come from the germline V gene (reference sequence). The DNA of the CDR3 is TGCAGTGCTAGAGGCGGACTAGCCCAAGAGACCCAGTACTTC. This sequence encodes CSARGGLAQETQYF.

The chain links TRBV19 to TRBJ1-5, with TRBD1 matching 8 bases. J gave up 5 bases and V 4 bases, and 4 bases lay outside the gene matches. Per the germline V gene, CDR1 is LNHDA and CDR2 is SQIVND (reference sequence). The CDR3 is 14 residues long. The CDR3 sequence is CASSTGQGYQPQHF. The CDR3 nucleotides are TGTGCCAGTAGTACCGGACAGGGCTATCAGCCCCAGCATTTT.

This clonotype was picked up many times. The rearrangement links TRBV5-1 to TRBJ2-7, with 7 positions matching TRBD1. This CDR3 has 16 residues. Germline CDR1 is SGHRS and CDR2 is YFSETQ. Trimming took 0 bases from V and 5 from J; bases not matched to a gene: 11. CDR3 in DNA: TGCGCCAGCAGCTTGGGACGTCACAGGGGAAGCAACGAGCAGTACGTC. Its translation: CASSLGRHRGSNEQYV.

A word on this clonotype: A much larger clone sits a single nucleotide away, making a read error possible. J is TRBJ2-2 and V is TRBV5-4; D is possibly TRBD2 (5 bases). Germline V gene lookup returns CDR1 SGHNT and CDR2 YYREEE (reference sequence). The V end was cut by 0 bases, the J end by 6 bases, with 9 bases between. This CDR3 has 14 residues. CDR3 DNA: TGTGCCAGCAGCTTGGAACTAGAGGCCGGGGAGCTGTTTTTT. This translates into CASSLELEAGELFF.

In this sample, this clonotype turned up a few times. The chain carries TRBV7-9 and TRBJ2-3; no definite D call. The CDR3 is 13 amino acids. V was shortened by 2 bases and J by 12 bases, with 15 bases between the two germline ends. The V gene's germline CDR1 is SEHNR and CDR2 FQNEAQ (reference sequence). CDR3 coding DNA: TGTGCCAGCAGCTTATTCACCGGGCAGGACCAGTATTTT. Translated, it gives CASSLFTGQDQYF. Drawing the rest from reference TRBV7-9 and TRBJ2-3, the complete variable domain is DTGVSQNPRHKITKRGQNVTFRCDPISEHNRLYWYRQTLGQGPEFLTYFQNEAQLEKSRLLSDRFSAERPKGSFSTLEIQRTEQGDSAMYLCASSLFTGQDQYFGPGTRLTVL.

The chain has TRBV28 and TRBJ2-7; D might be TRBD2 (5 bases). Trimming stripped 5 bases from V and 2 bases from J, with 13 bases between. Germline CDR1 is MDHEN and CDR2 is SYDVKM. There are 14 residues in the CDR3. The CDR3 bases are TGTGCCAGCAGTCCCCCGAGGAGGACCTACGAGCAGTACTTC. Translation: CASSPPRRTYEQYF.

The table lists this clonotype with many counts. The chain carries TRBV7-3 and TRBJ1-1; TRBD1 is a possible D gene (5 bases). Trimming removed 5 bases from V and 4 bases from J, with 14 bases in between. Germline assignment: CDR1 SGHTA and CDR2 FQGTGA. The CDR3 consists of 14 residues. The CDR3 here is CASSPSGVGTEAFF. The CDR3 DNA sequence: TGTGCCAGCAGCCCGTCGGGGGTGGGCACTGAAGCTTTCTTT.

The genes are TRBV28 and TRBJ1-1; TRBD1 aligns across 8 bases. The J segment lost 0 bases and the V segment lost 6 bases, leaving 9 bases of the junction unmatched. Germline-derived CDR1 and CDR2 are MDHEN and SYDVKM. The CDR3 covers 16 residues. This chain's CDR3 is CASSSPGTGMNTEAFF. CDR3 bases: TGTGCCAGCAGCTCACCCGGGACAGGAATGAACACTGAAGCTTTCTTT.

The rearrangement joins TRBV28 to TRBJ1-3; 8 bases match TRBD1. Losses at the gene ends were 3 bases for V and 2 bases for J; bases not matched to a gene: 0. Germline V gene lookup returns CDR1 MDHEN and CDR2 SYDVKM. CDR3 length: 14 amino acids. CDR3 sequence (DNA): TGTGCCAGCAGTTTCAGGGGGCCTGGAAACACCATATATTTT. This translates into CASSFRGPGNTIYF.

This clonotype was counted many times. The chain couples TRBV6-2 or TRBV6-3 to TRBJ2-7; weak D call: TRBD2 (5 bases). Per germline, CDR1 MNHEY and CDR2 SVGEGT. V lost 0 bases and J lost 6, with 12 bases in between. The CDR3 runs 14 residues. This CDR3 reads CASSYSRLRTEQYF. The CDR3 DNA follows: TGTGCCAGCAGTTACTCGAGACTAAGAACCGAGCAGTACTTC.

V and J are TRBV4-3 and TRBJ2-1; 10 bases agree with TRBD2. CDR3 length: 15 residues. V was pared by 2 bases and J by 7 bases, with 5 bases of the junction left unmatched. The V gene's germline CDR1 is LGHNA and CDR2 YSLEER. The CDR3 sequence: CASSQSAGGFNEQFF. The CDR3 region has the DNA TGCGCCAGCAGCCAATCAGCGGGAGGGTTTAATGAGCAGTTCTTC.

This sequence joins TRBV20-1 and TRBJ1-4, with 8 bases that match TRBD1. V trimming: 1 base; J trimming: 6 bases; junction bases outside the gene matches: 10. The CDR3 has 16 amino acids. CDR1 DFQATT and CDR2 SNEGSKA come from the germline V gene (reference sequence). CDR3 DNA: TGCAGTGCTAGAGTGAGGACAGGGAGAAGGGATGAAAAACTGTTTTTT. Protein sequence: CSARVRTGRRDEKLFF.

The CDR3 bases are TGTGCCAGCAGTTTGGTCAAGAGTACGGGTTTTGATGAAAAACTGTTTTTT. It is translated as CASSLVKSTGFDEKLFF. The V call is TRBV27, the J call TRBJ1-4; D is unresolved. This CDR3 comprises 17 residues. Trimming removed 3 bases at V and 6 bases at J, with 20 bases between. Germline V gene sequence: CDR1 MNHEY, CDR2 SMNVEV (reference sequence).

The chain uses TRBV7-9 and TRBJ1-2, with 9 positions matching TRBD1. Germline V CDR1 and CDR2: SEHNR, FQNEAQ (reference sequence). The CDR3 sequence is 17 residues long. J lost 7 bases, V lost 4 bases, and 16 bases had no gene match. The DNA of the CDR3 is TGTGCCAGCAGCTCGGCAGGACAGGGGTTTCGAAGTGGTGGCTACACCTTC. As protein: CASSSAGQGFRSGGYTF.

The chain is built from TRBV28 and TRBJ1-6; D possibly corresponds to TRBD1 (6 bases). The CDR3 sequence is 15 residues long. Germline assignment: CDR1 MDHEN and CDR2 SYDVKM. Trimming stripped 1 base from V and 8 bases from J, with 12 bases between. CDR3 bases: TGTGCCAGCAGTTTATATGGACAGAATGATTCACCCCTCCACTTT. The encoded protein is CASSLYGQNDSPLHF.

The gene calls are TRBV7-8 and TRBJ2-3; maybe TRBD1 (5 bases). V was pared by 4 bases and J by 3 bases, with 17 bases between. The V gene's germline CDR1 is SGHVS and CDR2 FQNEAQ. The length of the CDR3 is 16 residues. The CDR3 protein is CASSSRGSSGTDTQYF. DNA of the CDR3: TGTGCCAGCAGCTCCCGTGGCTCCTCAGGGACAGATACGCAGTATTTT.

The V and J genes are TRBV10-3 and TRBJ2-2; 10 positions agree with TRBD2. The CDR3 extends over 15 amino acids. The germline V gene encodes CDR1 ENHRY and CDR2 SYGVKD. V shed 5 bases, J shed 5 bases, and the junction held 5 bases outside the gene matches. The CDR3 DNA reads TGTGCCATCAGTCAAAATAGCGGGGGGACCGGGGAGCTGTTTTTT. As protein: CAISQNSGGTGELFF.

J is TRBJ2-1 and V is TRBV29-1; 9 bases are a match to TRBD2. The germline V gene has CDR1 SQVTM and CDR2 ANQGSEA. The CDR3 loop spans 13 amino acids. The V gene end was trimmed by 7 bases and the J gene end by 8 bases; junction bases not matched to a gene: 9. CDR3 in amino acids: CSAGTSSGDEQFF. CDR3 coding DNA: TGCAGCGCCGGGACTAGCTCAGGCGATGAGCAGTTCTTC.

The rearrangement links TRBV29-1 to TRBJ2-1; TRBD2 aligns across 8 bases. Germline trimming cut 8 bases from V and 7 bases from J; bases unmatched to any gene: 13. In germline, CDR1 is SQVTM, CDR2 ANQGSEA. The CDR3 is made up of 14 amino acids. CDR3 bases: TGCAGCTCGGTACTAGCGGACGACCAGAATGAGCAGTTCTTC. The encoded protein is CSSVLADDQNEQFF.

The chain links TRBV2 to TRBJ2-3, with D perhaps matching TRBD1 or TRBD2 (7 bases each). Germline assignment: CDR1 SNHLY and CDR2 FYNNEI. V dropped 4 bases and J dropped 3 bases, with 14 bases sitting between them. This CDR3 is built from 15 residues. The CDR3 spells CASSGQGGGTDTQYF. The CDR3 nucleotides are TGTGCCAGCAGTGGCCAGGGGGGAGGGACAGATACGCAGTATTTT.

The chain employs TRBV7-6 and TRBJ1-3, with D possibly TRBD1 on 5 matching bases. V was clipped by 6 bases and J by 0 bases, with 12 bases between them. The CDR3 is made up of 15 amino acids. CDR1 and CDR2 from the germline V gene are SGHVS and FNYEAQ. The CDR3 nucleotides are TGTGCCAGCAGGCAGGGAGGATACTCTGGAAACACCATATATTTT. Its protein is CASRQGGYSGNTIYF.

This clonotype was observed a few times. CDR3 nucleotides: TGTGCCAGCAGCTTATCGGACAGGTCCTACGAGCAGTACGTC. It specifies CASSLSDRSYEQYV. V gene TRBV7-8 combines with J gene TRBJ2-7; 7 nucleotides align to TRBD1. CDR1 is SGHVS and CDR2 is FQNEAQ in the germline V gene. CDR3 length equals 14 residues. J was trimmed by 1 base and V by 2 bases; bases with no gene match: 2.

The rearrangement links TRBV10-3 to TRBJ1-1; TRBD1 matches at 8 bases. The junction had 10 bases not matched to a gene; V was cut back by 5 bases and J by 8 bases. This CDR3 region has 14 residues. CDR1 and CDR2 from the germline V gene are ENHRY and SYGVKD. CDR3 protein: CAISPSDRGVEAFF. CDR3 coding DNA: TGTGCCATCAGTCCCTCCGACAGGGGAGTAGAAGCTTTCTTT.

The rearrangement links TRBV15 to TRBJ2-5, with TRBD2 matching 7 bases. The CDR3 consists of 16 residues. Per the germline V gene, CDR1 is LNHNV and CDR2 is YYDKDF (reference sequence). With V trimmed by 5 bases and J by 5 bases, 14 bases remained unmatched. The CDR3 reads CATSPGLAGAGETQYF. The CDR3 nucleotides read TGTGCCACCAGCCCCGGGTTAGCGGGTGCCGGGGAGACCCAGTACTTC. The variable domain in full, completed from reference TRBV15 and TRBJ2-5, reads DAMVIQNPRYQVTQFGKPVTLSCSQTLNHNVMYWYQQKSSQAPKLLFHYYDKDFNNEADTPDNFQSRRPNTSFCFLDIRSPGLGDTAMYLCATSPGLAGAGETQYFGPGTRLLVL.

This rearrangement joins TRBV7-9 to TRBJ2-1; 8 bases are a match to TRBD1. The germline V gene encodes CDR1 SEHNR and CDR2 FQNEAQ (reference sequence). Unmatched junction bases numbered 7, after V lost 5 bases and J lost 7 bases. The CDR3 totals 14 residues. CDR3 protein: CASSARDRINEQFF. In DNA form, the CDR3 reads TGTGCCAGCAGCGCTAGGGACAGGATAAATGAGCAGTTCTTC.

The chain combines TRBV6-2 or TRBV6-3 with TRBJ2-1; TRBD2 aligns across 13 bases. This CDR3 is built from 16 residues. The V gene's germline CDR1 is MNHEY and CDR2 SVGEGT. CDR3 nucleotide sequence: TGTCGGACTAGCGGGAGTTATGGTCTCGTCTACAATGAGCAGTTCTTC. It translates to CRTSGSYGLVYNEQFF.

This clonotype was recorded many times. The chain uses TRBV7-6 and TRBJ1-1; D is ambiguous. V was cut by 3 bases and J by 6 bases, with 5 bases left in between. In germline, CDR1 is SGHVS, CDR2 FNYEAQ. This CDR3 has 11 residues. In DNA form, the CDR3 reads TGTGCCAGCAGCTTTGGGGCTGAAGCTTTCTTT. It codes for CASSFGAEAFF.